The present TCR beta chain was sequenced within a study of T cells after somatic rescue of genetic block. Germline V gene sequence: CDR1 MNHNS, CDR2 SASEGT. Germline trimming cut 1 base from V and 4 bases from J; bases unmatched to any gene: 3. The CDR3 covers 15 residues. Sequenced by immunoSEQ multiplex PCR; TCRdb stores in-frame clones only, minus some. The sample yields 70,000 to 85,000 clones, roughly 93% seen once. The specimen was peripheral blood mononuclear cells (PBMCs). This receptor was identified in a man between 25 and 39 years old. This chain joins TRBV6-1 and TRBJ2-5; 10 bases agree with TRBD2. Here the CDR3 DNA reads TGTGCCAGCAGTGAAGGGGGACTAGCGCCAGAGACCCAGTACTTC. Amino acid sequence: CASSEGGLAPETQYF.